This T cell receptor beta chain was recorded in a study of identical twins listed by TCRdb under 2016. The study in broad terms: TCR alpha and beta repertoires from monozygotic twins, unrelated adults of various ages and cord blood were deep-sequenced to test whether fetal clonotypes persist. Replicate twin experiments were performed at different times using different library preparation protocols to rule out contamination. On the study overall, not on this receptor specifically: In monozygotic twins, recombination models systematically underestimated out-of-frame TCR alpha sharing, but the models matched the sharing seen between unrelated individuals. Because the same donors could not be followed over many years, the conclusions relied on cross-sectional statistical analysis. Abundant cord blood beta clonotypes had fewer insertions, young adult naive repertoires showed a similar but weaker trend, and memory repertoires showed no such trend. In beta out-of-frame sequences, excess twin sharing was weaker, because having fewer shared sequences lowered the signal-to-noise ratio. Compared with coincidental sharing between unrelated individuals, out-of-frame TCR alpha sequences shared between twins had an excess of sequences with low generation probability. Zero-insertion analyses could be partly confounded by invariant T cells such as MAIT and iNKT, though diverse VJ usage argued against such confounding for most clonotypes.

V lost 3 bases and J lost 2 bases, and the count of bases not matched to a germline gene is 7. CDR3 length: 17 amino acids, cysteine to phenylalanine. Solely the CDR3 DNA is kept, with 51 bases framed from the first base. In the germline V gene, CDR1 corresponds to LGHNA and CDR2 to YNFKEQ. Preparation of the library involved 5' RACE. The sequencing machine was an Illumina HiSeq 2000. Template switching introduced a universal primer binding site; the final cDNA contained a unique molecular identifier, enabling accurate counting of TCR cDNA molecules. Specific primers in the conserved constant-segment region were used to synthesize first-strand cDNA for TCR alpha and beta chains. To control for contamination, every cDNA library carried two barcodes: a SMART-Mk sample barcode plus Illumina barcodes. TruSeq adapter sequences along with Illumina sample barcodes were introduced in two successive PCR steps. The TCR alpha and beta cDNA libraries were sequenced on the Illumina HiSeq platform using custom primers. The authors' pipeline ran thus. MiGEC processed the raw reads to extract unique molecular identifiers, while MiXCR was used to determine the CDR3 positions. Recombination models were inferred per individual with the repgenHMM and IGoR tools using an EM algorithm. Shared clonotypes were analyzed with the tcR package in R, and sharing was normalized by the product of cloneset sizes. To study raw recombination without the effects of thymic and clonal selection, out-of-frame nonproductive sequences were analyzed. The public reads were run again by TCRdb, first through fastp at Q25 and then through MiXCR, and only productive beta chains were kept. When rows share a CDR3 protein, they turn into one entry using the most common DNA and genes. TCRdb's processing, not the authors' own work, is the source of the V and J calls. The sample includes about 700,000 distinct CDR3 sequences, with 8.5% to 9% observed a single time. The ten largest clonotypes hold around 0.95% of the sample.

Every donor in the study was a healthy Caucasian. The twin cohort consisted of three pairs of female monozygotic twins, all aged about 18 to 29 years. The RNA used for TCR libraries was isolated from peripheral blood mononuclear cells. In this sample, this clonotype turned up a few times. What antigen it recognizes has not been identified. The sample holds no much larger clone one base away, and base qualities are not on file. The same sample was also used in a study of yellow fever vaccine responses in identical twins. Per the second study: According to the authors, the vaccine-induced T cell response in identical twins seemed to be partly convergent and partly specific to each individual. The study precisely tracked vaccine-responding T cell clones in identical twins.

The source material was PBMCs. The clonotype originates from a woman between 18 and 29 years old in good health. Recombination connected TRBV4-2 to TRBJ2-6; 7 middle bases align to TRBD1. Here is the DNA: TGTGCCAGCAGCCAGGGACAGCCCCGTCCTGGGGCCAACGTCCTGACTTTC. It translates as CASSQGQPRPGANVLTF.